The T cell receptor (beta chain) under discussion was sequenced for a study of blood T cell repertoires in COVID-19. Sequencing was performed with immunoSEQ multiplex PCR; in TCRdb, only in-frame clones are kept and a portion is missing. The sample holds around 170,000 clones, about 90% seen once. Germline V gene lookup returns CDR1 SGHNT and CDR2 YENEEA. The CDR3 runs 17 residues. With 2 bases clipped from V and 3 bases from J, the junction kept 6 bases outside the gene matches. The receptor comes from a woman aged 50 to 60 who had recovered from COVID-19. This chain joins TRBV11-3 and TRBJ2-3, with 12 bases lining up with TRBD2. Material: PBMCs or T cells enriched from blood (not recorded which). CDR3 protein: CASSLRLAGDLTDTQYF. The CDR3 DNA is TGTGCCAGCAGCTTACGACTAGCGGGAGACCTGACAGATACGCAGTATTTT.